The 31 T cell receptor beta chains reported below all come from one sample, sequenced in a study of shared clonotypes between healthy human individuals. Produced via immunoSEQ multiplex PCR; TCRdb's table is partial and in-frame only. Among about 1.5 million clones, approximately 98% were seen once, and the ten largest hold roughly 0.4%. Sequencing was done on a sample of naive CD4+ T cells sorted from blood. The sample's subset: CD45RA+ positively selected. The receptors were gathered from a man in his thirties or forties in good health.

The chain uses TRBV6-5 and TRBJ2-3; TRBD1 matches 7 bases. CDR1 and CDR2 from the germline V gene are MNHEY and SVGAGI. V was clipped by 4 bases and J by 6 bases; unmatched bases: 7. There are 14 residues in the CDR3. CDR3 sequence reads: CASSSRDSADTQYF. The CDR3 nucleotides read TGTGCCAGCAGTTCCCGGGACAGCGCCGATACGCAGTATTTT.

This clone was recorded once. V usage is TRBV7-7 and J usage is TRBJ2-1, with D hard to call. V was clipped by 5 bases and J by 5 bases, with 13 bases between them. CDR3 size: 14 residues. CDR1 SSHAT and CDR2 FNYEAQ come from the germline V gene (reference sequence). The CDR3 region has the DNA TGTGCCAGCAGCCTAGAGACACACCACAATGAGCAGTTCTTC. It codes for CASSLETHHNEQFF. The full variable domain, its missing parts supplied by reference TRBV7-7 and TRBJ2-1, is GAGVSQSPRYKVTKRGQDVTLRCDPISSHATLYWYQQALGQGPEFLTYFNYEAQPDKSGLPSDRFSAERPEGSISTLTIQRTEQRDSAMYRCASSLETHHNEQFFGPGTRLTVL.

CDR3 residues: CASSQTTGPDTQYF. The DNA for the CDR3 is TGTGCCAGCTCACAGACGACAGGCCCGGATACGCAGTATTTT. J is TRBJ2-3 and V is TRBV18; TRBD1 is a possible D gene (6 bases). This CDR3 spans 14 amino acids. CDR1 KGHSH and CDR2 LQKENI come from the germline V gene. V was clipped by 4 bases and J by 6 bases, with 14 bases between them.

This chain uses TRBV10-1 with TRBJ2-3; either TRBD1 or TRBD2 may fit D (5 bases each). This CDR3 comprises 14 residues. The germline gives CDR1 WNHNN, CDR2 SYGVQD (reference sequence). Trimming removed 3 bases from V and 5 bases from J, with 12 bases in between. CDR3 region: CASSESGLIDTQYF. CDR3 sequence (DNA): TGCGCCAGCAGTGAATCGGGGCTAATAGATACGCAGTATTTT.

The chain combines TRBV5-5 with TRBJ1-1; 7 bases fit TRBD1. Germline assignment: CDR1 SGHKS and CDR2 YYEKEE (reference sequence). CDR3 length equals 15 residues. The J segment lost 1 base and the V segment lost 6 bases, leaving 9 bases of the junction unmatched. The CDR3 sequence: CASNRGGTANTEAFF. CDR3 DNA sequence: TGTGCCAGCAATCGAGGGGGCACAGCGAACACTGAAGCTTTCTTT.

Details on this clone: The identical CDR3 is also encoded by other nucleotide sequences in the sample. V is TRBV10-3 and J is TRBJ2-7; tentatively, D is TRBD2 (5 bases). Deletions cut 4 bases from V and 1 base from J, with 5 bases between. The CDR3 has 12 amino acids. The germline gives CDR1 ENHRY, CDR2 SYGVKD. CDR3 coding DNA: TGTGCCATCAGTGGAGGGTCCTACGAGCAGTACTTC. This codes for CAISGGSYEQYF.

The gene calls are TRBV7-8 and TRBJ2-7, with D unresolved. CDR3 length equals 16 residues. V lost 0 bases and J 2 bases, leaving 14 bases between the germline ends. The germline V gene has CDR1 SGHVS and CDR2 FQNEAQ. In nucleotides, the CDR3 is TGTGCCAGCAGCTTAGCCACAGCATGGGTAGCCTACGAGCAGTACTTC. This gives the protein CASSLATAWVAYEQYF.

The rearrangement joins TRBV4-1 to TRBJ2-7; D not certain. V gave up 1 base and J gave up 6 bases, with 10 bases separating them. Germline loops: CDR1 MGHRA, CDR2 YSYEKL. This CDR3 comprises 13 residues. The CDR3, as DNA: TGCGCCAGCAGCCAAGTTTTGATTGGCGAGCAGTACTTC. Its translation is CASSQVLIGEQYF.

This chain joins TRBV5-1 and TRBJ1-2; D not resolved. Per germline, CDR1 SGHRS and CDR2 YFSETQ. V lost 0 bases to trimming and J lost 8 bases, with 14 bases between them. The length of the CDR3 is 14 residues. Written as DNA, the CDR3 is TGCGCCAGCAGCTTGGCTTGGACGGGCGGGGGCTACACCTTC. It specifies CASSLAWTGGGYTF.

The V and J genes are TRBV28 and TRBJ2-1; TRBD2 aligns across 11 bases. V lost 5 bases and J lost 7; bases outside the gene matches: 7. This CDR3 spans 15 amino acids. Germline-derived CDR1 and CDR2 are MDHEN and SYDVKM. The CDR3 sequence: CASSGGIAGGNEQFF. CDR3 DNA: TGTGCCAGCAGTGGAGGGATAGCGGGAGGGAATGAGCAGTTCTTC.

This clone was observed once. The gene calls are TRBV7-2 and TRBJ1-3, with D possibly matching TRBD1 (6 bases). Per the germline V gene, CDR1 is SGHTA and CDR2 is FQGNSA. With 5 bases removed from V and 0 bases from J, the gap between germline ends came to 11 bases. The CDR3 loop spans 15 amino acids. The CDR3 reads CASSLNRVSGNTIYF. For the CDR3, the DNA is TGTGCCAGCAGCCTCAACAGGGTCTCTGGAAACACCATATATTTT. Variable domain in full (rest from reference TRBV7-2 and TRBJ1-3): GAGVSQSPSNKVTEKGKDVELRCDPISGHTALYWYRQSLGQGLEFLIYFQGNSAPDKSGLPSDRFSAERTGGSVSTLTIQRTQQEDSAVYLCASSLNRVSGNTIYFGEGSWLTVV.

V and J are TRBV9 and TRBJ2-2, with 7 bases aligning to TRBD2. The CDR3 contains 16 residues. The germline V gene has CDR1 SGDLS and CDR2 YYNGEE. The ends lost 6 bases at V and 6 bases at J; junction bases unmatched: 14. The CDR3 coding sequence is TGTGCCAGCAACTCTTTCCGGACTAGTCGGTCCGGGGAGCTGTTTTTT. Protein: CASNSFRTSRSGELFF.

This chain uses TRBV5-4 with TRBJ2-7; 8 bases match TRBD1. The CDR3 spans 14 residues. The J segment lost 8 bases and the V segment lost 2 bases, leaving 9 bases of the junction unmatched. Per the germline V gene, CDR1 is SGHNT and CDR2 is YYREEE (reference sequence). The DNA of the CDR3 is TGTGCCAGCAGCTTCCGGGACAGGCCTCTAAAGCAGTACTTC. It codes for CASSFRDRPLKQYF.

This clone was seen just once. The rearrangement joins TRBV18 to TRBJ1-4; TRBD1 is a possible D gene (5 bases). Trimming pared 0 bases from V and 0 bases from J, leaving 14 bases between. This CDR3 region has 18 residues. Per germline, CDR1 KGHSH and CDR2 LQKENI. CDR3 bases: TGTGCCAGCTCACCACCCCGACAGAACCGAACAACTAATGAAAAACTGTTTTTT. Its translation: CASSPPRQNRTTNEKLFF.

On this clone itself: Different DNA sequences within this sample yield the same CDR3. The V call is TRBV18, the J call TRBJ2-5; 7 bases map to TRBD2. Trimming removed 1 base from V and 5 bases from J; junction bases left unmatched: 1. Germline CDR1 reads KGHSH; CDR2 reads LQKENI. The CDR3 totals 13 residues. The CDR3 region is CASSPLGGETQYF. CDR3 sequence (DNA): TGTGCCAGCTCACCACTGGGAGGGGAGACCCAGTACTTC.

The gene calls are TRBV7-9 and TRBJ1-2; tentatively, D is TRBD1 (5 bases). There are 14 residues in the CDR3. V was clipped by 3 bases and J by 2 bases, with 10 bases between them. Germline V lookup: CDR1 SEHNR, CDR2 FQNEAQ (reference sequence). The CDR3 reads CASSLNQGNYGYTF. CDR3 sequence (DNA): TGTGCCAGCAGCTTGAATCAGGGAAACTATGGCTACACCTTC. Together with reference TRBV7-9 and TRBJ1-2, the CDR3 gives the full variable domain: DTGVSQNPRHKITKRGQNVTFRCDPISEHNRLYWYRQTLGQGPEFLTYFQNEAQLEKSRLLSDRFSAERPKGSFSTLEIQRTEQGDSAMYLCASSLNQGNYGYTFGSGTRLTVV.

This chain joins TRBV5-4 and TRBJ2-1; TRBD1 matches at 7 bases. CDR1 SGHNT and CDR2 YYREEE come from the germline V gene (reference sequence). The CDR3 is 14 amino acids. The V and J ends lost 4 bases and 5 bases, in that order; junction bases with no gene match: 6. The CDR3 is CASSPQGNHNEQFF. CDR3 coding DNA: TGTGCCAGCAGCCCACAGGGGAACCACAATGAGCAGTTCTTC.

The gene calls are TRBV10-2 and TRBJ2-3, with TRBD1 identical over 8 bases. This CDR3 comprises 14 residues. V trimming: 8 bases; J trimming: 2 bases; junction bases outside the gene matches: 6. The germline gives CDR1 WSHSY, CDR2 SAAADI. The CDR3 protein is CASQGAIHTDTQYF. In DNA form, the CDR3 reads TGCGCCAGCCAGGGGGCGATACACACAGATACGCAGTATTTT.

The chain combines TRBV18 with TRBJ2-1; perhaps D is TRBD1 or TRBD2 (5 bases each). The CDR3 totals 14 residues. Trimming took 10 bases from V and 8 from J, leaving 21 bases between them. Germline V gene sequence: CDR1 KGHSH, CDR2 LQKENI. DNA of the CDR3: TGTGCCACCACTATCAGTCGGGGCGTCGATGAGCAGTTCTTC. This translates into CATTISRGVDEQFF.

The rearrangement links TRBV19 to TRBJ1-5, with 8 bases aligning to TRBD1. CDR1 and CDR2 (germline): LNHDA, SQIVND (reference sequence). This CDR3 has 17 residues. The junction had 15 bases not matched to a gene; V was cut back by 5 bases and J by 6 bases. The CDR3 bases are TGTGCCAGTAGTCCGGCCTTTGTACAGGGGGGCGGTCAGCCCCAGCATTTT. Translated: CASSPAFVQGGGQPQHF.

With regard to this clone: Sequence at one end of the junction differs from germline and may be a read error. The chain employs TRBV9 and TRBJ2-5; TRBD2 aligns across 12 bases. The CDR3 runs to 17 residues. CDR1 SGDLS and CDR2 YYNGEE come from the germline V gene. CDR3 nucleotides: TGTGTCAGCAGCACCCTAGCGGGAGGGGGGAAGGGAGAGACCCAGTACTTC. Residues: CVSSTLAGGGKGETQYF.

This clone occurred once. V usage is TRBV7-2 and J usage is TRBJ1-2; perhaps TRBD1 as D (5 bases). The CDR3 has 11 amino acids. Trimming took off 10 bases at V and 2 bases at J, with 8 bases between the two ends. CDR1 is SGHTA, CDR2 FQGNSA, per germline. The CDR3 spells CAKGTNYGYTF. CDR3 sequence (DNA): TGTGCCAAGGGGACCAACTATGGCTACACCTTC.

The chain links TRBV4-1 to TRBJ2-7; D possibly corresponds to TRBD1 (6 bases). CDR1 and CDR2 (germline): MGHRA, YSYEKL. Trimming stripped 2 bases from V and 5 bases from J, with 31 bases between. The CDR3 extends over 20 amino acids. DNA of the CDR3: TGCGCCAGCAGCCAAAGCCAAGTTCCAGGGCGAGTGGGGGCCCGTCACGAGCAGTACTTC. Its protein is CASSQSQVPGRVGARHEQYF.

This sequence joins TRBV19 and TRBJ1-4; D uncertain. The CDR3 is 14 amino acids. Germline lookup yields CDR1 LNHDA and CDR2 SQIVND (reference sequence). V gave up 7 bases and J gave up 1 base, with 10 bases separating them. The CDR3 is CASTDYGTNEKLFF. CDR3 coding DNA: TGTGCCAGTACCGATTATGGAACTAATGAAAAACTGTTTTTT.

V is TRBV5-5 and J is TRBJ1-4; 8 bases are shared with TRBD1. With 4 bases clipped from V and 4 bases from J, the junction kept 6 bases outside the gene matches. The CDR3 loop spans 15 amino acids. CDR1 and CDR2 (germline): SGHKS, YYEKEE (reference sequence). The chain's CDR3 is CASSTNGQGNEKLFF. For the CDR3, the DNA is TGTGCCAGCAGCACGAATGGACAGGGTAATGAAAAACTGTTTTTT.

V gene TRBV27 combines with J gene TRBJ2-7; 7 nucleotides agree with TRBD2. The CDR3 consists of 15 residues. Germline V lookup: CDR1 MNHEY, CDR2 SMNVEV (reference sequence). The V segment lost 6 bases and the J segment 4 bases; nucleotides outside the gene matches: 12. The CDR3, as DNA: TGTGCCAGCAGCCCACTCGAGACTAGCCCGTACGAGCAGTACTTC. Translation gives CASSPLETSPYEQYF.

The chain links TRBV6-1 to TRBJ2-1; perhaps D is TRBD1 or TRBD2 (5 bases each). CDR1 is MNHNS and CDR2 is SASEGT in the germline V gene. Between the trimmed V and J ends, which lost 3 bases and 7 bases, there was a span of 13 bases. This CDR3 has 14 residues. Here the CDR3 reads CASSESGPSNEQFF. The CDR3, as DNA: TGTGCCAGCAGTGAGTCGGGGCCTTCGAATGAGCAGTTCTTC.

The V and J genes are TRBV28 and TRBJ1-1, with a weak D call TRBD1 (5 bases). The germline V gene encodes CDR1 MDHEN and CDR2 SYDVKM. The V end was cut by 2 bases, the J end by 7 bases, with 20 bases between. The CDR3 totals 16 residues. In DNA, the CDR3 is TGTGCCAGCAGTTTAAATGTACCAGGGCGGGTAGGTGAAGCTTTCTTT. It codes for CASSLNVPGRVGEAFF.

The genes are TRBV27 and TRBJ1-4, with a weak D call TRBD1 (6 bases). Deletions cut 3 bases from V and 5 bases from J, with 16 bases between. Germline lookup yields CDR1 MNHEY and CDR2 SMNVEV (reference sequence). The CDR3 spans 16 residues. The CDR3 DNA reads TGTGCCAGCAGTTTTACCTACAGGGCAATAAATGAAAAACTGTTTTTT. Translating gives CASSFTYRAINEKLFF.

The gene calls are TRBV2 and TRBJ2-5; TRBD2 matches at 8 bases. Per the germline V gene, CDR1 is SNHLY and CDR2 is FYNNEI. Trimming cost V 5 bases and J 5 bases; bases outside gene matches: 4. This CDR3 is built from 13 residues. The CDR3, as DNA: TGTGCCAGCAGTTGGACTAGCTTGGAGACCCAGTACTTC. Translation gives CASSWTSLETQYF.

The chain employs TRBV4-2 and TRBJ2-1, with D unresolved. Germline-derived CDR1 and CDR2 are LGHNA and YNFKEQ. Trimming pared 0 bases from V and 2 bases from J, leaving 11 bases between. The CDR3 sequence is 16 residues long. The CDR3 DNA reads as TGTGCCAGCAGCCAAGACTTAGCCGTAACCTACAATGAGCAGTTCTTC. Translation: CASSQDLAVTYNEQFF.